A single sample is the source of the 3 T cell receptor beta chains below, sequenced in a study of technical replicates of blood from several donors. TCRdb's copy holds only in-frame clones and misses some; the assay was immunoSEQ multiplex PCR. The sample has around 62,000 clones, nearly 98% seen once. The sequencing input was T cells isolated from PBMCs. The receptors were gathered from a human donor in good health.

This clone has a single count. The gene calls are TRBV5-1 and TRBJ1-2; 8 bases match TRBD1. Germline values: CDR1 SGHRS, CDR2 YFSETQ. The V gene end was trimmed by 5 bases and the J gene end by 2 bases; junction bases not matched to a gene: 8. The CDR3 has 15 residues. The CDR3 loop reads CASSPSRTGNYGYTF. CDR3 sequence (DNA): TGCGCCAGCAGTCCCTCGCGGACAGGGAACTATGGCTACACCTTC.

The chain combines TRBV5-1 with TRBJ2-5, with 8 bases that match TRBD2. The germline CDR1 and CDR2 sequences are SGHRS and YFSETQ. This CDR3 region has 14 residues. V trimming: 0 bases; J trimming: 7 bases; junction bases outside the gene matches: 5. For the CDR3, the DNA is TGCGCCAGCAGCTTGGAGGCGGGGGGAGGGACCCAGTACTTC. Its protein is CASSLEAGGGTQYF.

The chain recombines TRBV11-2 with TRBJ1-2, with no clear D. Germline V lookup: CDR1 SGHAT, CDR2 FQNNGV. The CDR3 is 13 residues long. Trimming took off 6 bases at V and 4 bases at J, with 12 bases between the two ends. CDR3 coding DNA: TGTGCCAGCAGGGAGTCCGGAGGCTATGGCTACACCTTC. Amino acids: CASRESGGYGYTF.